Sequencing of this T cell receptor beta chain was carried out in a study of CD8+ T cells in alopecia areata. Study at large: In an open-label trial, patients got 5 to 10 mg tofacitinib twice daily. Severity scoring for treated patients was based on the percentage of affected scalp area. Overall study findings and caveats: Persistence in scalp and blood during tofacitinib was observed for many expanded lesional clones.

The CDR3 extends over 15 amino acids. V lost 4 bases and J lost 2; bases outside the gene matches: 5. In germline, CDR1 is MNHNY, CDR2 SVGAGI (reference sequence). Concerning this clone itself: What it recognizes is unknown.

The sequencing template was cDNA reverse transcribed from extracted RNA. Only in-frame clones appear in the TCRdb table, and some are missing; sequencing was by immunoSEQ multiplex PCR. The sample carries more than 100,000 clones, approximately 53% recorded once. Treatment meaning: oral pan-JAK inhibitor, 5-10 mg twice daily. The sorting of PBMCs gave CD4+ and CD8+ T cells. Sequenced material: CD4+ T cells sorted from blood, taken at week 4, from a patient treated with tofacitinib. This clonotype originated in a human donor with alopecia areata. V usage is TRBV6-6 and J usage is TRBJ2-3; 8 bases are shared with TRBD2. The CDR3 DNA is TGTGCCAGCAGTTCGGGGGGGAGAATCACAGATACGCAGTATTTT. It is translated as CASSSGGRITDTQYF.